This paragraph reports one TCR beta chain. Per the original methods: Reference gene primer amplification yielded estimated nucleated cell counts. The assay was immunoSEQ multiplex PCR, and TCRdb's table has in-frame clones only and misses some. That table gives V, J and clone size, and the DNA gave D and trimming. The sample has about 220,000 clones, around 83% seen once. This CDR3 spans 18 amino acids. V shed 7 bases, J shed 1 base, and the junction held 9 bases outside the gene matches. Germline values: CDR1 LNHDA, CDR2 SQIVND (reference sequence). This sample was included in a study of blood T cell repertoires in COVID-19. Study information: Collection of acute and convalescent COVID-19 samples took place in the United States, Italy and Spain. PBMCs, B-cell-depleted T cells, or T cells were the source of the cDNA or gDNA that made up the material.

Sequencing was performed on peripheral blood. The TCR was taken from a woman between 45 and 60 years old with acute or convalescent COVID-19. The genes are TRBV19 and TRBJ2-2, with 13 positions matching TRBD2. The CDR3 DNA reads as TGTGCCAGTACACCGAAACTAGCGGGAGGGATGAACACCGGGGAGCTGTTTTTT. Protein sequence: CASTPKLAGGMNTGELFF.